The subject of this entry is one TCR beta chain. In the original processing: For nucleated cells, counts were estimated from reference gene primer amplification. Sequencing was performed with immunoSEQ multiplex PCR; in TCRdb, only in-frame clones are kept and a portion is missing. V, J and clone size reflect that table, while D and trimming were determined from the DNA. This table has some 35,000 clones, roughly 89% appearing once. The entry originates in a study of blood T cell repertoires in COVID-19. The wider study: Acute-phase and convalescent COVID-19 samples originated in the United States, Italy and Spain. T cells, B-cell-depleted T cells, or PBMCs supplied cDNA or gDNA.

Trimming removed 5 bases from V and 7 bases from J; junction bases left unmatched: 14. Germline-derived CDR1 and CDR2 are SEHNR and FQNEAQ (reference sequence). CDR3 size: 16 residues. The receptor's source is a human donor in a cohort sampled during active COVID-19. The sequenced material came from peripheral blood. The J gene is TRBJ2-7, the V gene TRBV7-9; TRBD2 aligns across 10 bases. The CDR3 is CASSPWTSGLTREQYF. The CDR3 coding sequence is TGTGCCAGCAGCCCCTGGACTAGCGGCCTGACTCGGGAGCAGTACTTC.